Detailed here is one T cell receptor beta chain. A junction boundary mismatches the germline segment, possibly from a read error. This entry is derived from a study of blood T cells in healthy people across ages. CDR1 and CDR2 (germline): KGHDR, SFDVKD. The CDR3 totals 15 residues. Through a sample-barcoded 5' primer and a J-beta primer mix, a second PCR was run for roughly 7 to 11 cycles. One entry per CDR3 protein, called by TCRdb with MiXCR from the 5' RACE reads. The repertoire includes about 1.5 million distinct CDR3 sequences, roughly 40% of them detected once, and approximately 7.9% sits in the top ten.

The source material was blood. The rearrangement links TRBV24-1 to TRBJ2-1, with a tentative D call TRBD2 (6 bases). The receptor was derived from a woman between 18 and 30 years old in good health. CDR3 residues: CASSDPTGLTDEQFF. The CDR3 DNA follows: TGTGCCTCCAGTGACCCGACTGGACTAACCGATGAGCAGTTCTTC.